This TCR beta chain was observed in a study of T-cell memory formation after mild COVID-19. Across the study: Largely, TCR clusters stayed within a single donor.

Trimming stripped 1 base from V and 3 bases from J, with 10 bases between. The CDR3 totals 14 residues. Germline CDR1 LGHDT, CDR2 YNNKEL (reference sequence). This clonotype was picked up many times. Constant-segment primers were used for 5'RACE, and the resulting TCR alpha and TCR beta cDNA libraries carried sample barcodes and UMIs. TCRdb itself ran the 5' RACE reads through MiXCR, one entry per CDR3 protein. Of 550,000 to 600,000 distinct CDR3 sequences listed, approximately 15% are singletons. The chain carries TRBV3-1 and TRBJ2-7; D possibly corresponds to TRBD2 (6 bases). The sequence derives from an adult woman who had mild COVID-19 (a few samples of this study predate the infection). Cell type and time point are not known. Specimen: PBMCs or a T cell subset sorted from them (not recorded which). CDR3 sequence (DNA): TGTGCCAGCAGCCAAGGGGACTCCCACTACGAGCAGTACTTC. Translation gives CASSQGDSHYEQYF.